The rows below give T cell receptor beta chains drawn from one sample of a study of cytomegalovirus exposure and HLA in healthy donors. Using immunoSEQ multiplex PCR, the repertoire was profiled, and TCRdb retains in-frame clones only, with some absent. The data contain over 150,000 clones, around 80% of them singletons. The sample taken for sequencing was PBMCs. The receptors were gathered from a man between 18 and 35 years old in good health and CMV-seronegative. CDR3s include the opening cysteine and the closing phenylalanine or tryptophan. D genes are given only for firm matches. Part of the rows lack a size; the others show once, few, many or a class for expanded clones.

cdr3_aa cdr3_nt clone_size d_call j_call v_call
CASSQETVSLGYGYTF TGCGCCAGCAGCCAGGAGACAGTATCCCTGGGCTATGGCTACACCTTC - - TRBJ1-2 TRBV4-1
CASSAGTSGLTDTQYF TGTGCCAGCAGCGCAGGGACTAGCGGTTTGACAGATACGCAGTATTTT - TRBD2 TRBJ2-3 TRBV9
CASSPNLASANTGELFF TGTGCTAGCAGCCCCAATCTAGCGTCTGCGAACACCGGGGAGCTGTTTTTT - - TRBJ2-2 TRBV7-7
CASSQDRNTGANEKLFF TGTGCCAGCAGCCAAGACCGAAATACAGGGGCGAATGAAAAACTGTTTTTT - TRBD1 TRBJ1-4 TRBV4-2
CASSARGLASYEQYF TGCGCCAGCAGCGCACGGGGACTAGCATCCTACGAGCAGTACTTC - TRBD2 TRBJ2-7 TRBV5-1
CASSLPQGEYEWQYF TGTGCCAGCAGTTTGCCACAGGGGGAGTACGAGTGGCAGTACTTC - TRBD1 TRBJ2-7 TRBV28
CASIETNTEAFF TGTGCCAGCATCGAAACAAACACTGAAGCTTTCTTT - - TRBJ1-1 TRBV5-8
CASSHGRGRAPEQFF TGTGCCAGCAGCCATGGACGCGGGAGGGCGCCTGAGCAGTTCTTC - TRBD2 TRBJ2-1 TRBV27
CASSEGTGRAFF TGTGCCAGCAGCGAAGGGACAGGGAGGGCTTTCTTT few TRBD1 TRBJ1-1 TRBV11-3
CASSPQGGVSYTF TGTGCCAGCAGCCCCCAGGGAGGGGTAAGCTACACCTTC few - TRBJ1-2 TRBV6-1
CASSIDPFRLAVGELFF TGTGCCAGTAGTATAGATCCTTTTCGACTAGCTGTCGGGGAGCTGTTTTTT - TRBD2 TRBJ2-2 TRBV19
CASSLYQGNTDTQYF TGTGCCAGCAGCTTATACCAGGGGAACACAGATACGCAGTATTTT - - TRBJ2-3 TRBV7-3
CSSSGEGGYTF TGTTCCAGCAGCGGAGAAGGTGGCTACACCTTC - - TRBJ1-2 TRBV7-9
CASSSPSPYEQYF TGTGCCAGCAGCTCTCCCTCCCCCTACGAGCAGTACTTC - - TRBJ2-7 TRBV5-6
CASSDSPDRADTQYF TGTGCCAGCAGTGATTCCCCGGACAGGGCGGATACGCAGTATTTT few TRBD1 TRBJ2-3 TRBV6-4
CASSQDVAYSRPNYGYTF TGCGCCAGCAGCCAAGATGTGGCCTACAGTAGGCCGAACTATGGCTACACCTTC - - TRBJ1-2 TRBV4-1
CASSQVLTLDGYEQYF TGTGCCAGCAGCCAAGTTTTAACCCTAGATGGCTACGAGCAGTACTTC few - TRBJ2-7 TRBV14
CASSYRGRETQYF TGTGCCAGCAGTTACAGGGGGCGAGAGACCCAGTACTTC - TRBD1 TRBJ2-5 TRBV6-5
CASSPGTVRYEAFF TGTGCCAGCAGCCCGGGGACAGTAAGGTATGAAGCTTTCTTT - TRBD1 TRBJ1-1 TRBV7-8
CASSQDRDEKLFF TGTGCCAGTAGCCAGGACAGGGATGAAAAACTGTTTTTT - TRBD1 TRBJ1-4 TRBV19